The subject of this entry is one T cell receptor (beta chain). Libraries were prepared by immunoSEQ multiplex PCR; TCRdb keeps only in-frame clonotypes and omits some of them. Of more than 40,000 clones listed, almost 95% are singletons. V lost 8 bases, J lost 1 base, and 16 bases lay in between. Germline CDR1 reads MNHEY; CDR2 reads SMNVEV (reference sequence). The CDR3 is 15 amino acids. This specimen belongs to a study of T cell changes during pregnancy in multiple sclerosis. The V call is TRBV27, the J call TRBJ2-3; D gene uncertain. The clonotype comes from a female donor with multiple sclerosis, enrolled in a pregnancy study. The source was CD8+ T cells from peripheral blood mononuclear cells, collected in the first trimester of pregnancy. The CDR3 DNA sequence: TGTGCCAGCCACGATCTAGGTCCGGGCACAGATACGCAGTATTTT. Translating it yields CASHDLGPGTDTQYF.